Below, 30 T cell receptor beta chains from the same sample are listed, as sequenced in a study of blood T cells in healthy people across ages. Through a sample-barcoded 5' primer and a J-beta primer mix, a second PCR was run for about 6 to 12 cycles. A single record per CDR3 protein comes from TCRdb applying MiXCR to the 5' RACE reads. This table has over 1,300,000 distinct CDR3 sequences, roughly 64% appearing once. The sample was blood. The receptors here all came from a man aged 18 to 29 in good health.

The chain links TRBV25-1 to TRBJ1-2; D remains unclear. The CDR3 extends over 16 amino acids. V shed 4 bases and J shed 3 bases, with 18 bases lying between them. The germline V gene has CDR1 MGHDK and CDR2 SYGVNS. DNA for the CDR3: TGTGCCAGCAGTGTATGGACGGCCTCTCTCCACTATGGCTACACCTTC. This gives the protein CASSVWTASLHYGYTF.

The CDR3 DNA reads TGTGCCAGCAGCTCGACGGCGGGACACATAAACACCGGGGAGCTGTTTTTT. It codes for CASSSTAGHINTGELFF. The chain uses TRBV5-6 and TRBJ2-2, with D perhaps being TRBD1 or TRBD2 (6 bases each). The CDR3 covers 17 residues. Germline V gene lookup returns CDR1 SGHDT and CDR2 YYEEEE. V was clipped by 3 bases and J by 2 bases, with 17 bases between them.

This chain connects TRBV15 to TRBJ2-1; 7 nucleotides agree with TRBD2. The CDR3 runs 15 residues. The trim removed 0 bases at V and 4 bases at J, leaving 3 bases unmatched. CDR1 is LNHNV and CDR2 is YYDKDF in the germline V gene (reference sequence). CDR3 region: CATSRDGGGYNEQFF. The CDR3 DNA reads TGTGCCACCAGCAGAGATGGGGGAGGGTACAATGAGCAGTTCTTC.

To note about this clonotype: At one of its ends the junction is not consistent with the germline gene, which may arise from a read error. This chain links TRBV6-1 with TRBJ1-6; possibly TRBD1 for D (5 bases). The CDR3 is made up of 13 amino acids. Germline loops: CDR1 MNHNS, CDR2 SASEGT. CDR3 nucleotide sequence: TGTGCCAGCAGTGACCAGGGTTTTTCACCCCCCCACTTT. It translates to CASSDQGFSPPHF.

The V and J genes are TRBV4-1 and TRBJ2-7; 9 positions agree with TRBD1. Looked up from germline, CDR1 is MGHRA and CDR2 is YSYEKL. The junction had 3 bases not matched to a gene; V was cut back by 1 base and J by 2 bases. The CDR3 loop spans 15 amino acids. Here the CDR3 reads CASSQGGQGTYEQYF. The CDR3 region has the DNA TGCGCCAGCAGCCAAGGGGGACAGGGCACCTACGAGCAGTACTTC.

The chain joins TRBV6-2 or TRBV6-3 to TRBJ2-7; 8 nucleotides agree with TRBD2. Germline CDR1 MNHEY, CDR2 SVGEGT. The CDR3 contains 14 residues. The trim removed 10 bases at V and 0 bases at J, leaving 8 bases unmatched. CDR3 DNA sequence: TGTGCCACCGAAACTAGCGGCAACTCCTACGAGCAGTACTTC. This gives the protein CATETSGNSYEQYF.

The V gene is TRBV5-1, the J gene TRBJ2-1; D is undetermined. CDR3 length equals 16 residues. Germline V CDR1 and CDR2: SGHRS, YFSETQ. V dropped 0 bases and J dropped 0 bases, with 10 bases sitting between them. CDR3 amino acids: CASSLEGIGSYNEQFF. The CDR3, as DNA: TGCGCCAGCAGCTTGGAAGGGATAGGCTCCTACAATGAGCAGTTCTTC. Looking up the rest from reference TRBV5-1 and TRBJ2-1 gives the full variable domain: KAGVTQTPRYLIKTRGQQVTLSCSPISGHRSVSWYQQTPGQGLQFLFEYFSETQRNKGNFPGRFSGRQFSNSRSEMNVSTLELGDSALYLCASSLEGIGSYNEQFFGPGTRLTVL.

V usage is TRBV27 and J usage is TRBJ2-1; no clear D gene. This CDR3 contains 14 residues. Per the germline V gene, CDR1 is MNHEY and CDR2 is SMNVEV (reference sequence). V lost 4 bases and J lost 0, with 7 bases in between. The CDR3 DNA is TGTGCCAGCAGTTGGAAGAGCTCCTACAATGAGCAGTTCTTC. This translates into CASSWKSSYNEQFF.

This clonotype was seen once. The rearrangement links TRBV4-1 to TRBJ2-5; D is possibly TRBD1 or TRBD2 (6 bases each). Germline lookup yields CDR1 MGHRA and CDR2 YSYEKL. The CDR3 runs to 16 residues. V shed 0 bases and J shed 1 base, with 12 bases lying between them. The CDR3 DNA sequence: TGCGCCAGCAGCCAAGAAGGGGGGACACCCCAAGAGACCCAGTACTTC. Translating it yields CASSQEGGTPQETQYF.

This chain links TRBV5-1 with TRBJ1-4, with 7 nucleotides matching TRBD1. CDR1 SGHRS and CDR2 YFSETQ come from the germline V gene. The trim removed 7 bases at V and 3 bases at J, leaving 3 bases unmatched. CDR3 length equals 13 residues. For the CDR3, the DNA is TGCGCCAGCCAGGGACAGCCTAATGAAAAACTGTTTTTT. Residues: CASQGQPNEKLFF.

The chain has TRBV5-1 and TRBJ2-1, with a weak D call TRBD2 (6 bases). Germline CDR1 reads SGHRS; CDR2 reads YFSETQ. V lost 4 bases, J lost 3 bases, and 11 bases lay in between. The CDR3 contains 14 residues. In DNA, the CDR3 is TGCGCCAGCAGCGTAACGGGAGACTACAATGAGCAGTTCTTC. Translation: CASSVTGDYNEQFF.

This clonotype was detected only once. V is TRBV7-9 and J is TRBJ2-6, with 9 bases matching TRBD1. CDR3 size: 16 residues. After removal of 5 bases from V and 1 base from J, the junction contained 3 bases not matched to a gene. Looked up from germline, CDR1 is SEHNR and CDR2 is FQNEAQ (reference sequence). The DNA of the CDR3 is TGTGCCAGCAGCGACAGGGGGAAATCTGGGGCCAACGTCCTGACTTTC. Translating it yields CASSDRGKSGANVLTF.

The chain employs TRBV29-1 and TRBJ2-2, with TRBD1 identical over 7 bases. The length of the CDR3 is 14 residues. The V gene end was trimmed by 6 bases and the J gene end by 2 bases; junction bases not matched to a gene: 6. CDR1 SQVTM and CDR2 ANQGSEA come from the germline V gene. The CDR3 is CSVSRDRNTGELFF. The CDR3 region has the DNA TGCAGCGTGTCCCGGGACAGAAACACCGGGGAGCTGTTTTTT.

The chain is built from TRBV12-3 or TRBV12-4 and TRBJ2-1; TRBD2 matches 10 bases. CDR3 length: 16 residues. V was clipped by 3 bases and J by 9 bases; unmatched bases: 11. The CDR3 bases are TGTGCCAGCAGTTTCGGTTCCCCTAGCGGGGGAGCTGAGCAGTTCTTC. Its translation is CASSFGSPSGGAEQFF.

This clonotype was counted between two and nine times. The chain combines TRBV7-9 with TRBJ2-4; D call uncertain. There are 12 residues in the CDR3. V lost 5 bases and J 5 bases, leaving 7 bases between the germline ends. Germline V lookup: CDR1 SEHNR, CDR2 FQNEAQ (reference sequence). Here the CDR3 DNA reads TGTGCCAGCAGCACCCCTGAAAACATTCAGTACTTC. The encoded protein is CASSTPENIQYF.

V and J are TRBV7-2 and TRBJ2-1; a weak D match, TRBD2 (6 bases). Between the trimmed V and J ends, which lost 5 bases and 1 base, there was a span of 15 bases. Per germline, CDR1 SGHTA and CDR2 FQGNSA. The CDR3 has 16 residues. CDR3 in amino acids: CASSAQGGFSYNEQFF. DNA for the CDR3: TGTGCCAGCAGCGCCCAGGGAGGTTTTTCCTACAATGAGCAGTTCTTC.

This clonotype was seen a single time. V is TRBV5-1 and J is TRBJ2-2; 9 bases are shared with TRBD1. Looked up from germline, CDR1 is SGHRS and CDR2 is YFSETQ. Losses at the gene ends were 3 bases for V and 0 bases for J; bases not matched to a gene: 3. This CDR3 has 16 amino acids. CDR3 loop: CASSSQGAPNTGELFF. Here the CDR3 DNA reads TGCGCCAGCAGCTCACAGGGGGCGCCGAACACCGGGGAGCTGTTTTTT.

The chain combines TRBV29-1 with TRBJ2-1; TRBD1 matches 9 bases. Germline V gene sequence: CDR1 SQVTM, CDR2 ANQGSEA. Trimming removed 4 bases from V and 3 bases from J; junction bases left unmatched: 13. The CDR3 loop spans 17 amino acids. The CDR3 DNA is TGCAGCGTTGCACGTGAATTTGGGACAGGGCTCTACAATGAGCAGTTCTTC. Translation: CSVAREFGTGLYNEQFF.

The V and J genes are TRBV15 and TRBJ1-2, with D perhaps TRBD1 (5 bases). Germline-derived CDR1 and CDR2 are LNHNV and YYDKDF (reference sequence). Trimming stripped 5 bases from V and 7 bases from J, with 32 bases between. This CDR3 region has 19 residues. CDR3 sequence reads: CATSSSLGTDSQLWSGYTF. CDR3 nucleotides: TGTGCCACCAGCTCTTCCTTGGGAACCGACAGCCAACTGTGGAGTGGCTACACCTTC. Complete variable domain (other parts from reference TRBV15 and TRBJ1-2): DAMVIQNPRYQVTQFGKPVTLSCSQTLNHNVMYWYQQKSSQAPKLLFHYYDKDFNNEADTPDNFQSRRPNTSFCFLDIRSPGLGDTAMYLCATSSSLGTDSQLWSGYTFGSGTRLTVV.

This clonotype appeared many times. The chain uses TRBV4-1 and TRBJ1-5; D is unresolved. Per germline, CDR1 MGHRA and CDR2 YSYEKL. The CDR3 is 14 amino acids. Between the trimmed V and J ends, which lost 4 bases and 0 bases, there was a span of 7 bases. The DNA for the CDR3 is TGCGCCAGCAGCCCTCCGGATAGCAATCAGCCCCAGCATTTT. Its protein is CASSPPDSNQPQHF.

The J gene is TRBJ2-3, the V gene TRBV20-1; D uncertain. V gave up 6 bases and J gave up 0 bases, with 19 bases separating them. The CDR3 is 16 amino acids. Germline-derived CDR1 and CDR2 are DFQATT and SNEGSKA (reference sequence). The CDR3 coding sequence is TGCAGTGCCTTCCCCCTAGAAATCACTAGCACAGATACGCAGTATTTT. Its protein is CSAFPLEITSTDTQYF.

The J gene is TRBJ2-3, the V gene TRBV4-1; no reliable D call. Germline V lookup: CDR1 MGHRA, CDR2 YSYEKL. The V gene lost 3 bases and the J gene lost 6 bases, with 13 bases spanning the gap. The CDR3 runs 14 residues. Written as DNA, the CDR3 is TGCGCCAGCAGCCAGTCGGAGAGAGGTGATACGCAGTATTTT. Its translation: CASSQSERGDTQYF.

The V and J genes are TRBV2 and TRBJ1-2; D gene uncertain. This CDR3 has 14 amino acids. Germline values: CDR1 SNHLY, CDR2 FYNNEI. V lost 6 bases and J lost 3, with 14 bases in between. The CDR3 DNA is TGTGCCAGCAGAGAGGCGGACGGTTACTATGGCTACACCTTC. Encoded protein: CASREADGYYGYTF. Full variable domain (missing parts from reference TRBV2 and TRBJ1-2): EPEVTQTPSHQVTQMGQEVILRCVPISNHLYFYWYRQILGQKVEFLVSFYNNEISEKSEIFDDQFSVERPDGSNFTLKIRSTKLEDSAMYFCASREADGYYGYTFGSGTRLTVV.

This clonotype was observed once. The chain joins TRBV20-1 to TRBJ1-4; D is possibly TRBD1 (5 bases). The germline CDR1 and CDR2 sequences are DFQATT and SNEGSKA (reference sequence). This CDR3 has 15 amino acids. The V end lost 0 bases, the J end lost 11 bases, and 19 bases lay between the germline ends. CDR3: CSARDRLGRVRKLFF. The CDR3 nucleotides read TGCAGTGCTAGAGATCGATTAGGCAGGGTACGGAAACTGTTTTTT.

This clonotype was observed a single time. Here the CDR3 reads CSVGPMGTGTEAFF. The DNA for the CDR3 is TGCAGCGTTGGCCCGATGGGGACAGGTACTGAAGCTTTCTTT. V and J are TRBV29-1 and TRBJ1-1; 8 bases line up with TRBD1. The J segment lost 5 bases and the V segment lost 4 bases, leaving 9 bases of the junction unmatched. Germline V gene lookup returns CDR1 SQVTM and CDR2 ANQGSEA. The CDR3 runs 14 residues.

In this sample, this clonotype turned up a few times. This chain connects TRBV29-1 to TRBJ2-7; tentatively, D is TRBD1 (6 bases). The CDR3 contains 12 residues. Trimming shortened V by 5 bases and J by 2 bases, and 10 bases separated the two germline ends. Germline V gives CDR1 SQVTM, CDR2 ANQGSEA. The CDR3 loop is CSVKGVAYEQYF. The DNA of the CDR3 is TGCAGCGTTAAGGGGGTAGCCTACGAGCAGTACTTC.

DNA of the CDR3: TGCGCCAGCAGCAGAGTGACTAGCCCCCCAGATACGCAGTATTTT. It translates to CASSRVTSPPDTQYF. The J gene is TRBJ2-3, the V gene TRBV5-1, with 7 bases lining up with TRBD2. The J segment lost 4 bases and the V segment lost 4 bases, leaving 9 bases of the junction unmatched. The CDR3 contains 15 residues. Germline V gives CDR1 SGHRS, CDR2 YFSETQ.

The chain combines TRBV13 with TRBJ2-2; 9 bases fit TRBD1. This CDR3 region has 15 residues. The ends lost 6 bases at V and 6 bases at J; junction bases unmatched: 8. CDR1 is PRHDT and CDR2 is FYEKMQ in the germline V gene (reference sequence). Here the CDR3 reads CASRLTGGASGELFF. The CDR3 nucleotides are TGTGCCAGCAGACTAACAGGGGGCGCGTCCGGGGAGCTGTTTTTT.

J is TRBJ1-2 and V is TRBV20-1, with a tentative D call TRBD1 (5 bases). Trimming took 5 bases from V and 3 from J, leaving 13 bases between them. CDR3 length: 13 residues. Per germline, CDR1 DFQATT and CDR2 SNEGSKA (reference sequence). The CDR3 loop reads CSAPYGGDYGYTF. The CDR3 DNA is TGCAGTGCTCCCTATGGGGGTGACTATGGCTACACCTTC.

This clonotype has more than one count but fewer than ten. The chain recombines TRBV15 with TRBJ2-5; the D is unclear. The better agreement between TRBJ2-7 and the DNA end casts doubt on the J call. The germline V gene has CDR1 LNHNV and CDR2 YYDKDF (reference sequence). CDR3 length equals 14 residues. The CDR3 DNA reads as TGTGCCACCAGCAGAGAATACTACAACTACGAGCAGTACTTC. It yields the protein CATSREYYNYEQYF.